The next 18 T cell receptor beta chains were all read from a single sample in a study of human T cells and chemical hapten exposure. Regarding time point: patch test 2, 6 weeks after DPC sensitization. Treatment described: therapeutic diphenylcyclopropenone sensitization with weekly scalp DPC. TCRdb re-derived calls from the RACE reads in MiXCR, one entry per CDR3 protein. The data show approximately 120,000 distinct CDR3 sequences, more than 7% seen once. The sequenced sample was whole blood, obtained in connection with sensitization to the hapten diphenylcyclopropenone (DPC). These receptor sequences come from a woman in her thirties or forties with alopecia areata. Some clones in this sample may be carry-over from other donors' samples.

The chain links TRBV28 to TRBJ1-1, with D unresolved. There are 11 residues in the CDR3. Looked up from germline, CDR1 is MDHEN and CDR2 is SYDVKM. The V and J ends lost 1 base and 7 bases respectively, with 4 bases between them. The CDR3 loop reads CASSLFREAFF. The CDR3 DNA is TGTGCCAGCAGTTTATTTCGTGAAGCTTTCTTT.

The V call is TRBV7-3, the J call TRBJ2-6; no clear D. The length of the CDR3 is 15 residues. V dropped 5 bases and J dropped 0 bases, with 8 bases sitting between them. Germline V gene sequence: CDR1 SGHTA, CDR2 FQGTGA. The CDR3 spells CASSRLSSGANVLTF. The CDR3 region has the DNA TGTGCCAGCAGCCGTTTGAGCTCTGGGGCCAACGTCCTGACTTTC.

This clonotype was recorded a few times. The chain couples TRBV7-2 to TRBJ2-3; 11 bases align to TRBD2. Germline trimming cut 6 bases from V and 2 bases from J; bases unmatched to any gene: 7. The CDR3 runs 16 residues. Germline loops: CDR1 SGHTA, CDR2 FQGNSA. In DNA, the CDR3 is TGTGCCAGCAGTCAGAGGACTAGCGGGTACACAGATACGCAGTATTTT. This translates into CASSQRTSGYTDTQYF. The full variable domain, completed using reference TRBV7-2 and TRBJ2-3, is GAGVSQSPSNKVTEKGKDVELRCDPISGHTALYWYRQSLGQGLEFLIYFQGNSAPDKSGLPSDRFSAERTGGSVSTLTIQRTQQEDSAVYLCASSQRTSGYTDTQYFGPGTRLTVL.

This clonotype was picked up a small number of times. The chain uses TRBV18 and TRBJ1-1, with unresolved D. This CDR3 comprises 17 residues. V was pared by 0 bases and J by 0 bases, with 14 bases between. Germline CDR1 is KGHSH and CDR2 is LQKENI. CDR3 coding DNA: TGTGCCAGCTCACCACCCCCCCAGACGACATTGAACACTGAAGCTTTCTTT. Translating gives CASSPPPQTTLNTEAFF. The complete variable domain, with remaining parts taken from reference TRBV18 and TRBJ1-1, reads NAGVMQNPRHLVRRRGQEARLRCSPMKGHSHVYWYRQLPEEGLKFMVYLQKENIIDESGMPKERFSAEFPKEGPSILRIQQVVRGDSAAYFCASSPPPQTTLNTEAFFGQGTRLTVV.

This clonotype was counted only a few times. This chain links TRBV5-1 with TRBJ2-3; weak D call: TRBD2 (7 bases). CDR3 length: 15 residues. The germline V gene has CDR1 SGHRS and CDR2 YFSETQ. Trimming cost V 4 bases and J 4 bases, with 16 bases left between them. CDR3 bases: TGCGCCAGCAGCCCCGAGGGGGGGGCGGCAGATACGCAGTATTTT. As protein: CASSPEGGAADTQYF.

This chain joins TRBV7-2 and TRBJ1-2; no definite D call. Trimming shortened V by 1 base and J by 7 bases, and 13 bases separated the two germline ends. CDR3 length equals 14 residues. Germline values: CDR1 SGHTA, CDR2 FQGNSA. The CDR3 loop is CASSLGGSAGGYTF. In DNA form, the CDR3 reads TGTGCCAGCAGCTTAGGGGGTTCGGCTGGTGGCTACACCTTC.

A word on this clonotype: One junction end disagrees with the germline gene, perhaps due to a read error. V is TRBV28 and J is TRBJ2-3; 7 nucleotides line up with TRBD1. Germline V CDR1 and CDR2: MDHEN, SYDVKM. The CDR3 consists of 14 residues. The CDR3 DNA sequence: TGTGCCAGCAGTTTAATAGGGGACAGAGTATCCCCCCAATTT. It yields the protein CASSLIGDRVSPQF. Full variable domain (missing parts from reference TRBV28 and TRBJ2-3): DVKVTQSSRYLVKRTGEKVFLECVQDMDHENMFWYRQDPGLGLRLIYFSYDVKMKEKGDIPEGYSVSREKKERFSLILESASTNQTSMYLCASSLIGDRVSPQFGPGTRLTVL.

In its sample, this clonotype was seen many times. The chain links TRBV7-6 to TRBJ2-1; TRBD1 aligns across 7 bases. The CDR3 is 15 residues long. CDR1 is SGHVS, CDR2 FNYEAQ, per germline. J lost 3 bases, V lost 5 bases, and 7 bases had no gene match. CDR3 DNA: TGTGCCAGCAGCCCCCAGACAGGGAGCTACAATGAGCAGTTCTTC. This codes for CASSPQTGSYNEQFF.

In this sample, this clonotype turned up many times. This chain uses TRBV7-9 with TRBJ1-2; the D is unclear. Germline assignment: CDR1 SEHNR and CDR2 FQNEAQ (reference sequence). V lost 4 bases, J lost 8 bases, and 11 bases lay in between. The CDR3 loop spans 12 amino acids. In DNA, the CDR3 is TGTGCCAGCAGCTCCGAACTGGGAGGCTACACCTTC. Its protein is CASSSELGGYTF. The entire variable domain, with the rest obtained from reference TRBV7-9 and TRBJ1-2, is as follows: DTGVSQNPRHKITKRGQNVTFRCDPISEHNRLYWYRQTLGQGPEFLTYFQNEAQLEKSRLLSDRFSAERPKGSFSTLEIQRTEQGDSAMYLCASSSELGGYTFGSGTRLTVV.

The chain uses TRBV29-1 and TRBJ2-3; D may be TRBD1 (5 bases). This CDR3 region has 12 residues. CDR1 and CDR2 from the germline V gene are SQVTM and ANQGSEA. The V gene lost 2 bases and the J gene lost 13 bases, with 16 bases spanning the gap. The CDR3 reads CSVEQGGPVEYF. Here the CDR3 DNA reads TGCAGCGTTGAACAGGGTGGCCCGGTGGAGTATTTT.

The chain recombines TRBV7-9 with TRBJ2-1; 9 bases align to TRBD2. From germline, CDR1 is SEHNR and CDR2 FQNEAQ (reference sequence). The V segment lost 1 base and the J segment 3 bases; nucleotides outside the gene matches: 1. The CDR3 loop spans 15 amino acids. The CDR3 DNA sequence: TGTGCCAGCAGCTTAGTAGCGGGGGTCTACAATGAGCAGTTCTTC. Protein product: CASSLVAGVYNEQFF.

This clonotype came up many times. The V call is TRBV5-6, the J call TRBJ2-2; D might be TRBD2 (6 bases). CDR1 and CDR2 from the germline V gene are SGHDT and YYEEEE. The length of the CDR3 is 12 residues. The V end was cut by 2 bases, the J end by 7 bases, with 6 bases between. This chain's CDR3 is CASSFGGGELFF. In DNA form, the CDR3 reads TGTGCCAGCAGCTTCGGGGGCGGGGAGCTGTTTTTT. Together with reference TRBV5-6 and TRBJ2-2, the CDR3 gives the full variable domain: DAGVTQSPTHLIKTRGQQVTLRCSPKSGHDTVSWYQQALGQGPQFIFQYYEEEERQRGNFPDRFSGHQFPNYSSELNVNALLLGDSALYLCASSFGGGELFFGEGSRLTVL.

Many counts were recorded for this clonotype. This chain links TRBV29-1 with TRBJ2-7; the D gene is possibly TRBD1 (6 bases). The V gene's germline CDR1 is SQVTM and CDR2 ANQGSEA. The CDR3 consists of 14 residues. Trimming removed 4 bases from V and 3 bases from J, with 16 bases in between. CDR3 DNA: TGCAGCGTTGGGACTGGGGGCCCTCACTACGAGCAGTACTTC. Amino acid sequence: CSVGTGGPHYEQYF.

This chain joins TRBV6-5 and TRBJ1-1, with 8 bases aligning to TRBD1. The trim removed 5 bases at V and 1 base at J, leaving 6 bases unmatched. CDR3 length equals 15 residues. From germline, CDR1 is MNHEY and CDR2 SVGAGI. This chain's CDR3 is CASSPGQGPNTEAFF. The CDR3 region has the DNA TGTGCCAGCAGTCCAGGACAGGGCCCGAACACTGAAGCTTTCTTT.

In this sample, this clonotype turned up many times. The V gene is TRBV4-1, the J gene TRBJ2-7; 15 nucleotides align to TRBD2. V lost 4 bases and J lost 4; bases outside the gene matches: 2. This CDR3 has 15 amino acids. Germline assignment: CDR1 MGHRA and CDR2 YSYEKL. CDR3 bases: TGCGCCAGCAGCCGCGGACTAGCGGGGGGGTACGAGCAGTACTTC. The encoded protein is CASSRGLAGGYEQYF.

This clonotype was counted at least ten times. The V gene is TRBV11-2, the J gene TRBJ2-2; D is uncertain. Trimming stripped 4 bases from V and 4 bases from J, with 10 bases between. This CDR3 is 14 amino acids long. Germline V gene data show CDR1 as SGHAT and CDR2 as FQNNGV. The CDR3 loop is CASSSLDGTGELFF. The CDR3 DNA reads as TGTGCCAGCAGCTCTCTTGACGGCACCGGGGAGCTGTTTTTT. Complete variable domain (other parts from reference TRBV11-2 and TRBJ2-2): EAGVAQSPRYKIIEKRQSVAFWCNPISGHATLYWYQQILGQGPKLLIQFQNNGVVDDSQLPKDRFSAERLKGVDSTLKIQPAKLEDSAVYLCASSSLDGTGELFFGEGSRLTVL.

This clonotype was recorded at least ten times. CDR3 in DNA: TGCAGCGTTGAAACTAACCTGAATGAAAAACTGTTTTTT. This codes for CSVETNLNEKLFF. This chain joins TRBV29-1 and TRBJ1-4; D is uncertain. The CDR3 length is 13 residues. Germline CDR1 reads SQVTM; CDR2 reads ANQGSEA. V lost 2 bases, J lost 5 bases, and 9 bases lay in between.

This clonotype was detected ten times or more. The V and J genes are TRBV4-2 and TRBJ2-6, with 9 bases lining up with TRBD1. The germline CDR1 and CDR2 sequences are LGHNA and YNFKEQ. The J segment lost 2 bases and the V segment lost 0 bases, leaving 8 bases of the junction unmatched. This CDR3 has 19 residues. The CDR3, as DNA: TGTGCCAGCAGCCAAGACGGTATACAGGGGGCGGCTGGGGCCAACGTCCTGACTTTC. Protein: CASSQDGIQGAAGANVLTF.